This entry lists 15 T cell receptor beta chains sequenced from one sample in a study of T cells after yellow fever vaccination. TCRdb used MiXCR to reprocess the 5' RACE reads, holding one entry per CDR3 protein. The sample includes some 200,000 distinct CDR3 sequences, about 3% of them seen just once. This material consisted of CD4+ T cells sorted from PBMCs, taken 10 days after the yellow fever booster vaccination. The receptors shown here come from a man aged 18 to 35 who received the YFV17D yellow fever vaccine.

At least ten counts were recorded for this clonotype. The J gene is TRBJ2-1, the V gene TRBV3-2. TRBV3-2 is tagged as a pseudogene. The CDR3 runs to 14 residues. CDR3 in DNA: TGTGCCAGCAGCCAAGGCAGCTGTTATAATGAGCAGTTCTTC. It codes for CASSQGSCYNEQFF.

The chain uses TRBV10-3 and TRBJ2-3, with 9 bases fitting TRBD2. The CDR3 is made up of 14 amino acids. J was trimmed by 1 base and V by 6 bases; bases with no gene match: 2. Germline lookup yields CDR1 ENHRY and CDR2 SYGVKD. CDR3 region: CAISIAGGTDTQYF. The CDR3 nucleotides read TGTGCCATCAGCATAGCGGGAGGCACAGATACGCAGTATTTT.

A few counts support this clonotype. CDR3 sequence: CASSEGDRVAYEQYF. The DNA of the CDR3 is TGTGCCAGCAGTGAAGGGGACAGGGTAGCGTACGAGCAGTACTTC. The chain is built from TRBV6-1 and TRBJ2-7, with TRBD1 matching over 9 bases. The CDR3 spans 15 residues. V gave up 1 base and J gave up 4 bases; unmatched junction bases: 5. Germline V gene lookup returns CDR1 MNHNS and CDR2 SASEGT.

J is TRBJ2-3 and V is TRBV5-4; 10 nucleotides agree with TRBD2. The germline V gene has CDR1 SGHNT and CDR2 YYREEE (reference sequence). The trim removed 3 bases at V and 1 base at J, leaving 5 bases unmatched. CDR3 size: 16 residues. CDR3 in amino acids: CASSSPLAGRTDTQYF. The CDR3 DNA sequence: TGTGCCAGCAGCTCCCCACTAGCGGGGCGCACAGATACGCAGTATTTT.

This clonotype has just a few counts. In DNA form, the CDR3 reads TGTGCCGGCCAGGGATACGAAAAACTGTTTTTT. It yields the protein CAGQGYEKLFF. This chain connects TRBV2 to TRBJ1-4; a possible D gene is TRBD1 (5 bases). This CDR3 has 11 amino acids. V lost 11 bases and J 8 bases, leaving 12 bases between the germline ends. Germline CDR1 SNHLY, CDR2 FYNNEI.

In its sample, this clonotype was seen many times. The chain is built from TRBV5-1 and TRBJ2-3, with 11 bases that match TRBD2. The CDR3 has 13 amino acids. With V trimmed by 7 bases and J by 4 bases, 2 bases remained unmatched. CDR1 is SGHRS and CDR2 is YFSETQ in the germline V gene. The CDR3 reads CASRSGGADTQYF. The CDR3 DNA reads as TGCGCCAGCCGTAGCGGGGGGGCAGATACGCAGTATTTT.

V and J are TRBV7-2 and TRBJ1-5; 7 bases fit TRBD1. This CDR3 spans 13 amino acids. The germline CDR1 and CDR2 sequences are SGHTA and FQGNSA. V was pared by 5 bases and J by 5 bases, with 3 bases of the junction left unmatched. The CDR3 nucleotides read TGTGCCAGCAGCATTCAGGGGGATCAGCCCCAGCATTTT. Amino acid sequence: CASSIQGDQPQHF. The full variable domain, completed using reference TRBV7-2 and TRBJ1-5, is GAGVSQSPSNKVTEKGKDVELRCDPISGHTALYWYRQSLGQGLEFLIYFQGNSAPDKSGLPSDRFSAERTGGSVSTLTIQRTQQEDSAVYLCASSIQGDQPQHFGDGTRLSIL.

V is TRBV4-2 and J is TRBJ1-3, with D hard to call. The CDR3 loop spans 14 amino acids. V gave up 0 bases and J gave up 1 base, with 4 bases separating them. Germline-derived CDR1 and CDR2 are LGHNA and YNFKEQ. The CDR3 bases are TGTGCCAGCAGCCAAGAGCAGTCTGGAAACACCATATATTTT. As protein: CASSQEQSGNTIYF.

The sample holds many counts of this clonotype. The chain is built from TRBV2 and TRBJ1-2; the D gene is possibly TRBD1 (5 bases). CDR3 length: 15 residues. Germline V gene lookup returns CDR1 SNHLY and CDR2 FYNNEI. Trimming left V 1 base short and J 5 bases short, with 14 bases between. DNA of the CDR3: TGTGCCAGCAGTGAAGTAAGGGGAGAAGAGTATGGCTACACCTTC. Translating gives CASSEVRGEEYGYTF.

The chain links TRBV20-1 to TRBJ1-2, with 7 bases matching TRBD1. The CDR3 extends over 12 amino acids. With 7 bases clipped from V and 4 bases from J, the junction kept 6 bases outside the gene matches. CDR1 is DFQATT and CDR2 is SNEGSKA in the germline V gene (reference sequence). In DNA form, the CDR3 reads TGCAGTGTGTTACAGGGGACCTATGGCTACACCTTC. This encodes CSVLQGTYGYTF.

This chain joins TRBV5-1 and TRBJ1-6, with D unclear. Germline-derived CDR1 and CDR2 are SGHRS and YFSETQ. Between the trimmed V and J ends, which lost 4 bases and 5 bases, there was a span of 10 bases. The CDR3 totals 14 residues. CDR3 nucleotide sequence: TGCGCCAGCAGCGGCGGGTCAAATAATTCACCCCTCCACTTT. Protein product: CASSGGSNNSPLHF. Combining the CDR3 with reference TRBV5-1 and TRBJ1-6 gives the whole variable domain KAGVTQTPRYLIKTRGQQVTLSCSPISGHRSVSWYQQTPGQGLQFLFEYFSETQRNKGNFPGRFSGRQFSNSRSEMNVSTLELGDSALYLCASSGGSNNSPLHFGNGTRLTVT.

This clonotype has at least ten counts. V usage is TRBV7-6 and J usage is TRBJ1-1; 7 bases line up with TRBD1. Looked up from germline, CDR1 is SGHVS and CDR2 is FNYEAQ. The V and J ends lost 8 bases and 5 bases, in that order; junction bases with no gene match: 14. The CDR3 is 15 residues long. CDR3 residues: CASSSFFQGGTEAFF. The CDR3 coding sequence is TGTGCCAGCTCCTCTTTTTTCCAGGGGGGTACTGAAGCTTTCTTT.

This clonotype was seen only a few times. The J gene is TRBJ1-6, the V gene TRBV6-5, with a possible D match to TRBD1 (5 bases). Germline CDR1 reads MNHEY; CDR2 reads SVGAGI. The CDR3 consists of 19 residues. V lost 6 bases to trimming and J lost 6 bases, with 27 bases between them. The chain's CDR3 is CASRQIIGAGVFLNSPLHF. DNA for the CDR3: TGTGCCAGCAGACAAATAATAGGCGCGGGGGTCTTTCTTAATTCACCCCTCCACTTT.

This clonotype occurred many times. The genes are TRBV4-1 and TRBJ1-5, with TRBD1 identical over 9 bases. CDR1 MGHRA and CDR2 YSYEKL come from the germline V gene. The CDR3 runs to 15 residues. Trimming at V came to 9 bases and at J to 2 bases, leaving 8 bases not matched to a gene. The CDR3 protein is CARILGQGGNQPQHF. The CDR3 region has the DNA TGCGCCAGAATCCTGGGACAGGGAGGCAATCAGCCCCAGCATTTT.

This clonotype was recorded at least ten times. This chain uses TRBV12-3 or TRBV12-4 with TRBJ2-7; D possibly corresponds to TRBD2 (6 bases). This CDR3 region has 14 residues. V lost 6 bases to trimming and J lost 0 bases, with 12 bases between them. CDR3 bases: TGTGCCAGCAGGAAGAGCGGGCTCTCCTACGAGCAGTACTTC. It codes for CASRKSGLSYEQYF.